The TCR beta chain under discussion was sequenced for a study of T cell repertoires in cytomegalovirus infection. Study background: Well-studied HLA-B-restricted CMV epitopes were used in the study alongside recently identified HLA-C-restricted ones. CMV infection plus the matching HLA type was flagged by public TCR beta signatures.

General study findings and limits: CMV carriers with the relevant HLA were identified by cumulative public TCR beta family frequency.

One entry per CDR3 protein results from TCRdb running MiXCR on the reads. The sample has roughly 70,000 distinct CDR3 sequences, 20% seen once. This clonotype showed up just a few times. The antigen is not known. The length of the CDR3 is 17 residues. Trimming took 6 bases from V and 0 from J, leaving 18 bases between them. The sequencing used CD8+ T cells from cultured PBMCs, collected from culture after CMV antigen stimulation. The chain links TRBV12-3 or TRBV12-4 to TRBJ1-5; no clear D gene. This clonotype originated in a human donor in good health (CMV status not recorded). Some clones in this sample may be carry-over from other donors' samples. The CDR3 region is CASSLGSPAHSNQPQHF. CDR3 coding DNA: TGTGCCAGCAGCTTGGGGTCTCCGGCCCATAGCAATCAGCCCCAGCATTTT.